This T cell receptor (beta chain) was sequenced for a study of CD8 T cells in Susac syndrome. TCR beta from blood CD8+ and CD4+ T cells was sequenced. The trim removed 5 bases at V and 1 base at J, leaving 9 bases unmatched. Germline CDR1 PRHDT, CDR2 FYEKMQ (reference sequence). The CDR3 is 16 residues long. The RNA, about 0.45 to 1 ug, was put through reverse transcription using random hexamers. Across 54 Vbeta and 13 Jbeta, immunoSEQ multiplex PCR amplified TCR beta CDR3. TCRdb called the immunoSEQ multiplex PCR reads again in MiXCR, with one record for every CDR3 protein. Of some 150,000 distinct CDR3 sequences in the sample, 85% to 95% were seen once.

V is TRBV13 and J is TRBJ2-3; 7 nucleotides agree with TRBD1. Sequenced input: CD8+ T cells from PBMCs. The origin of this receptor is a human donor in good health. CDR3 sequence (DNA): TGTGCCAGCAGCGCAACAGGGGTTTCACGCACAGATACGCAGTATTTT. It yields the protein CASSATGVSRTDTQYF.